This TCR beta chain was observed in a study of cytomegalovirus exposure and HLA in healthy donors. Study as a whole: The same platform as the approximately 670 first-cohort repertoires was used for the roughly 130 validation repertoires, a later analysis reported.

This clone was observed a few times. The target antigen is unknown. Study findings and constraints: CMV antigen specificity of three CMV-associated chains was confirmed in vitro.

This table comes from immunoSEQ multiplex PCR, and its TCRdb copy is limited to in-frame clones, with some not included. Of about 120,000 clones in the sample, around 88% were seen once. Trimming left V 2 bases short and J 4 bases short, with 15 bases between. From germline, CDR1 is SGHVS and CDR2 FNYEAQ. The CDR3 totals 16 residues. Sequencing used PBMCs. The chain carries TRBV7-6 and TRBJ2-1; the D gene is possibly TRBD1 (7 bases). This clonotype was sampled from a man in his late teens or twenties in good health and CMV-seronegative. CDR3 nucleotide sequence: TGTGCCAGCAGCTTAAATTCGGCAGGGGGGTACAATGAGCAGTTCTTC. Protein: CASSLNSAGGYNEQFF.